The source of this T cell receptor beta chain is a study of response to subunit inactivated influenza vaccine. Study results and limitations: The study's authors posited that every seasonal influenza vaccination enlists few new T cells.

This clonotype has a count of ten or more. The antigen remains unidentified. In TCRdb, the RT-PCR reads were re-called with MiXCR into one record per CDR3 protein. The sample lists roughly 500,000 distinct CDR3 sequences; 15% to 20% were seen once. V was clipped by 4 bases and J by 0 bases, with 14 bases between them. The CDR3 has 16 residues. Germline CDR1 reads SGHTA; CDR2 reads FQGNSA. The origin of this receptor is a man aged 50 to 69 who received an inactivated influenza vaccine. This rearrangement joins TRBV7-2 to TRBJ2-3, with D possibly being TRBD1 (5 bases). Here the sequenced sample was CD4+ T cells sorted from PBMCs, taken roughly 24 months after vaccination. The CDR3: CASSSTRVPSTDTQYF. The CDR3 nucleotides are TGTGCCAGCAGCTCCACCAGGGTCCCTAGCACAGATACGCAGTATTTT.